This note documents a single T cell receptor beta chain sequence. Its antigen remains unidentified. Since all of the isolated RNA was reverse transcribed, expressed TCRB transcripts were what got sequenced. This table comes from immunoSEQ multiplex PCR, and its TCRdb copy is limited to in-frame clones, with some not included. The sample holds about 160,000 clones, 6.5% to 10% seen once. The data were obtained in a study of beta chain features in type 1 diabetes. Germline V gene sequence: CDR1 MDHEN, CDR2 SYDVKM. The CDR3 spans 14 residues. V lost 7 bases, J lost 4 bases, and 13 bases lay in between. General study points: Resolution of whether HLA type affects TCRB rearrangement was not achieved here. Significant though moderate, a shortening of TCRB CDR3s appeared in all four CD4+ subsets of Type 1 diabetes patients.

V is TRBV28 and J is TRBJ1-4, with D possibly matching TRBD1 (6 bases). Material for sequencing was central memory CD4+ T cells from blood. This TCR derives from a woman under 30 with type 1 diabetes. CDR3: CASIQGGSNEKLFF. CDR3 bases: TGTGCCAGCATTCAAGGGGGTAGTAATGAAAAACTGTTTTTT.